This entry lists 23 T cell receptor beta chains sequenced from one sample in a study of CD8+CD57+ T cells in acquired aplastic anemia. The study profiled TCR beta VDJ and CDR3 using genomic DNA as template. TCRdb independently ran MiXCR on the reads; one entry per CDR3 protein. Seen here are approximately 200,000 distinct CDR3 sequences, less than 65% observed once, and the top ten hold about a sixth. Sequencing input: sorted CD4+, CD8+, or CD8+CD57+ T cells (not recorded which) from PBMCs. Source of these receptors: a human donor in good health, serving as a control.

This clonotype was detected only a few times. The chain recombines TRBV6-2 or TRBV6-3 with TRBJ2-4, with D unresolved. The CDR3 is made up of 15 amino acids. The germline V gene has CDR1 MNHEY and CDR2 SVGEGT. Trimming stripped 3 bases from V and 3 bases from J, with 12 bases between. CDR3 sequence: CASSYMESGKNIQYF. The DNA of the CDR3 is TGTGCCAGCAGTTATATGGAGTCGGGCAAAAACATTCAGTACTTC.

The table lists this clonotype with many counts. The chain carries TRBV14 and TRBJ2-5; 8 bases agree with TRBD1. The J segment lost 9 bases and the V segment lost 4 bases, leaving 19 bases of the junction unmatched. This CDR3 comprises 17 residues. CDR1 SGHDN and CDR2 FVKESK come from the germline V gene. The CDR3 region has the DNA TGTGCCAGCAGCCCCATCCAAGGGGCAGGGGGCGAGGGGGCCCAGTACTTC. This encodes CASSPIQGAGGEGAQYF.

This clonotype was detected a few times. The chain uses TRBV15 and TRBJ1-5; no firm D call. CDR1 is LNHNV and CDR2 is YYDKDF in the germline V gene (reference sequence). Trimming took 3 bases from V and 7 from J, leaving 16 bases between them. This CDR3 spans 15 amino acids. The CDR3, as DNA: TGTGCCACCAGCAGCGGACGGGAGAAGAAACAGCCCCAGCATTTT. Translation: CATSSGREKKQPQHF. Using reference TRBV15 and TRBJ1-5 for the parts outside the CDR3, the full variable domain is DAMVIQNPRYQVTQFGKPVTLSCSQTLNHNVMYWYQQKSSQAPKLLFHYYDKDFNNEADTPDNFQSRRPNTSFCFLDIRSPGLGDTAMYLCATSSGREKKQPQHFGDGTRLSIL.

This sequence joins TRBV20-1 and TRBJ1-2; D perhaps matches TRBD1 (6 bases). The length of the CDR3 is 15 residues. The V gene's germline CDR1 is DFQATT and CDR2 SNEGSKA (reference sequence). Trimming stripped 0 bases from V and 2 bases from J, with 13 bases between. CDR3 amino acids: CSARDRGTGNYGYTF. The DNA for the CDR3 is TGCAGTGCTAGAGATCGCGGAACAGGGAACTATGGCTACACCTTC.

This clonotype was detected many times. The chain joins TRBV28 to TRBJ1-2; D gene uncertain. This CDR3 contains 13 residues. Per germline, CDR1 MDHEN and CDR2 SYDVKM. The germline V and J ends were trimmed by 7 bases and 4 bases, with 13 bases remaining between them. The CDR3 bases are TGTGCCAGCACCTTAGGGCAGATCTATGGCTACACCTTC. Its protein is CASTLGQIYGYTF.

The chain uses TRBV9 and TRBJ2-3; the D is unclear. The CDR3 covers 13 residues. The V gene's germline CDR1 is SGDLS and CDR2 YYNGEE. Trimming left V 3 bases short and J 1 base short, with 6 bases between. The CDR3 spells CASSASGTDTQYF. The CDR3 DNA sequence: TGTGCCAGCAGCGCGAGCGGCACAGATACGCAGTATTTT.

The gene calls are TRBV6-5 and TRBJ2-3; the D gene is possibly TRBD2 (5 bases). This CDR3 comprises 13 residues. V was cut by 0 bases and J by 8 bases, with 9 bases left in between. The germline V gene encodes CDR1 MNHEY and CDR2 SVGAGI. The CDR3 DNA is TGTGCCAGCAGTTACTCGACGGGGTTTACGCAGTATTTT. Protein: CASSYSTGFTQYF.

This clonotype was recorded many times. The chain employs TRBV12-3 or TRBV12-4 and TRBJ1-6; 7 nucleotides line up with TRBD1. The J segment lost 8 bases and the V segment lost 6 bases, leaving 7 bases of the junction unmatched. The CDR3 is 14 residues long. For the CDR3, the DNA is TGTGCCAGCAGGGCACAGGGGAGGGATTCACCCCTCCACTTT. It is translated as CASRAQGRDSPLHF.

Worth noting for this clonotype: The missing conserved phenylalanine or tryptophan at the end of this CDR3 makes a read error likely. The chain has TRBV9 and TRBJ1-6; D may be TRBD1 (5 bases). CDR1 and CDR2 from the germline V gene are SGDLS and YYNGEE. The CDR3 is 15 residues long. The ends were cut back, 0 bases at V and 7 bases at J, with 11 bases in the middle. DNA of the CDR3: TGTGCCAGCAGCGTAGAAGTAAGGGGAAATTCACCCCTCCACCTT. This codes for CASSVEVRGNSPLHL.

This clonotype was counted a single time. Germline and junction disagree at one end, which may indicate a read error. V gene TRBV10-1 combines with J gene TRBJ2-3; the D gene is possibly TRBD2 (6 bases). The CDR3 has 15 residues. Germline assignment: CDR1 WNHNN and CDR2 SYGVQD (reference sequence). The CDR3 protein is CAISETRLSSDTQYF. DNA of the CDR3: TGTGCCATCAGTGAGACTAGGCTGAGCTCAGATACGCAGTATTTT.

The chain recombines TRBV5-1 with TRBJ1-2; 9 bases are shared with TRBD1. The CDR3 is 16 amino acids. V dropped 4 bases and J dropped 7; count of bases not matched to a gene: 14. Germline V gene lookup returns CDR1 SGHRS and CDR2 YFSETQ. The CDR3 DNA follows: TGCGCCAGCAGCGCCACGGGACAGGGTACTTCGAGTGGCTACACCTTC. As protein: CASSATGQGTSSGYTF.

This clonotype was detected many times. The rearrangement uses TRBV6-1 and TRBJ2-7; tentatively, D is TRBD1 (5 bases). Trimming removed 4 bases at V and 2 bases at J, with 12 bases between. CDR1 is MNHNS and CDR2 is SASEGT in the germline V gene. The CDR3 spans 14 residues. CDR3 DNA: TGTGCCAGCAGTGGGCACAGGAATGCCTACGAGCAGTACTTC. It is translated as CASSGHRNAYEQYF.

J is TRBJ2-5 and V is TRBV30, with D unresolved. Germline lookup yields CDR1 GTSNPN and CDR2 SVGIG (reference sequence). The CDR3 has 13 amino acids. Trimming removed 0 bases at V and 5 bases at J, with 10 bases between. In nucleotides, the CDR3 is TGTGCCTGGAGTGTCACTCCTCGGGAGACCCAGTACTTC. Protein sequence: CAWSVTPRETQYF.

The genes are TRBV12-3 or TRBV12-4 and TRBJ2-5; 14 bases match TRBD2. The V gene end was trimmed by 6 bases and the J gene end by 4 bases; junction bases not matched to a gene: 10. This CDR3 has 17 residues. In nucleotides, the CDR3 is TGTGCCAGCAGCCTCCGGGGACTAGCGGGAGTACGAGAGACCCAGTACTTC. It encodes CASSLRGLAGVRETQYF.

The chain joins TRBV15 to TRBJ2-3; D is perhaps TRBD1 (6 bases). Trimming removed 0 bases from V and 2 bases from J, with 15 bases in between. The CDR3 is 17 residues long. CDR1 is LNHNV and CDR2 is YYDKDF in the germline V gene (reference sequence). The CDR3: CATSRDLSGAITDTQYF. In nucleotides, the CDR3 is TGTGCCACCAGCAGAGATCTTTCAGGGGCTATCACAGATACGCAGTATTTT.

To note about this clonotype: A much larger clonotype is one base distant, so this may be a read error. The chain joins TRBV28 to TRBJ2-1; D is uncertain. The CDR3 loop spans 12 amino acids. Germline loops: CDR1 MDHEN, CDR2 SYDVKM. In nucleotides, the CDR3 is TGTACCAGCACCCAGGCCTACAATGAGCAGTTCTTC. It specifies CTSTQAYNEQFF. Drawing the rest from reference TRBV28 and TRBJ2-1, the complete variable domain is DVKVTQSSRYLVKRTGEKVFLECVQDMDHENMFWYRQDPGLGLRLIYFSYDVKMKEKGDIPEGYSVSREKKERFSLILESASTNQTSMYLCTSTQAYNEQFFGPGTRLTVL.

This chain joins TRBV29-1 and TRBJ1-5; D unresolved. CDR3 length: 13 amino acids. The germline gives CDR1 SQVTM, CDR2 ANQGSEA. V was trimmed by 4 bases and J by 6 bases, leaving 13 bases between them. CDR3 protein: CSVVEGSSQPQHF. DNA of the CDR3: TGCAGCGTTGTAGAAGGGTCAAGTCAGCCCCAGCATTTT.

The chain carries TRBV7-3 and TRBJ2-2, with D tentatively TRBD1 or TRBD2 (6 bases each). Germline V gene lookup returns CDR1 SGHTA and CDR2 FQGTGA. Trimming took 1 base from V and 4 from J, leaving 13 bases between them. This CDR3 has 16 amino acids. The CDR3 sequence is CASSLNGGRITGELFF. The CDR3 nucleotides are TGTGCCAGCAGCTTAAATGGGGGGCGAATCACCGGGGAGCTGTTTTTT.

V usage is TRBV20-1 and J usage is TRBJ2-7; no definite D call. CDR3 size: 13 residues. Germline loops: CDR1 DFQATT, CDR2 SNEGSKA (reference sequence). Trimming took 3 bases from V and 0 from J, leaving 9 bases between them. This chain's CDR3 is CSARGGYSYEQYF. As DNA, the CDR3 is TGCAGTGCTAGGGGCGGCTACTCCTACGAGCAGTACTTC.

This clonotype occurred once. This chain joins TRBV2 and TRBJ2-2; 11 bases map to TRBD1. Germline trimming cut 4 bases from V and 4 bases from J; bases unmatched to any gene: 2. This CDR3 has 15 amino acids. The V gene's germline CDR1 is SNHLY and CDR2 FYNNEI. For the CDR3, the DNA is TGTGCCAGCAGTGGGACAGGGGGCAGCACCGGGGAGCTGTTTTTT. This encodes CASSGTGGSTGELFF.

This chain links TRBV7-2 with TRBJ1-6; D perhaps matches TRBD1 (6 bases). Per the germline V gene, CDR1 is SGHTA and CDR2 is FQGNSA. V was shortened by 2 bases and J by 9 bases, with 20 bases between the two germline ends. The CDR3 consists of 17 residues. The CDR3 coding sequence is TGTGCCAGCAGCTTAAAGCCCCTAAGGGGGTCCGGTTCACCCCTCCACTTT. Encoded protein: CASSLKPLRGSGSPLHF.

This clonotype was counted at least ten times. This chain uses TRBV20-1 with TRBJ2-3, with unresolved D. Germline values: CDR1 DFQATT, CDR2 SNEGSKA (reference sequence). Trimming left V 0 bases short and J 4 bases short, with 5 bases between. The CDR3 is made up of 12 amino acids. In DNA form, the CDR3 reads TGCAGTGCTAGAGATGCCCCAGATACGCAGTATTTT. Amino acids: CSARDAPDTQYF.

This clonotype is a singleton in its sample. The V and J genes are TRBV20-1 and TRBJ1-2; no definite D call. Trimming removed 6 bases at V and 4 bases at J, with 15 bases between. CDR3 size: 13 residues. The germline gives CDR1 DFQATT, CDR2 SNEGSKA (reference sequence). In DNA, the CDR3 is TGCAGTGCGTTCGCGGTGGGGTTCTATGGCTACACCTTC. Translation gives CSAFAVGFYGYTF.